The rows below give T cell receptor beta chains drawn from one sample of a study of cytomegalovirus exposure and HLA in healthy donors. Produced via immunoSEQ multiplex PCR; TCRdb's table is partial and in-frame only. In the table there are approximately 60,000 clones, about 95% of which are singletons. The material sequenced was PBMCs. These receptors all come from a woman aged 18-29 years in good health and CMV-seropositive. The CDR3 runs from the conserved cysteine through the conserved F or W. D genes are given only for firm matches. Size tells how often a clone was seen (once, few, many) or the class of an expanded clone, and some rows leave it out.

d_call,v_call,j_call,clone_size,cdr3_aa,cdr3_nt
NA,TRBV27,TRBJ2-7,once,CASREVTDAYEQYF,TGTGCCAGCAGGGAGGTTACGGATGCCTACGAGCAGTACTTC
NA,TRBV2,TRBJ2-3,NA,CASNGPPSDTQYF,TGTGCCAGCAACGGTCCACCCTCTGATACGCAGTATTTT
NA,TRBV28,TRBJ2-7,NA,CASRASGSSYEQYF,TGTGCCAGCAGAGCAAGCGGAAGCTCCTACGAGCAGTACTTC
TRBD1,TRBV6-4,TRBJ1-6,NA,CASSDPDRGSPLHF,TGTGCCAGCAGTGATCCGGACAGGGGGTCCCCCCTCCACTTT
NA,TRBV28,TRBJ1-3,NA,CASSPRTAYGNTIYF,TGTGCCAGCAGTCCACGGACAGCCTACGGAAACACCATATATTTT
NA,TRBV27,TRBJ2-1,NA,CASSLSWSRGSYNEQFF,TGTGCCAGCAGTTTGTCCTGGTCCAGGGGATCCTACAATGAGCAGTTCTTC
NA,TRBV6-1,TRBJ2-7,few,CASSLQGSLSYEQYF,TGTGCCAGCAGTCTACAGGGTTCGCTTTCCTACGAGCAGTACTTC
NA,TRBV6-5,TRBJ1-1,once,CASGTEGNTEAFF,TGTGCCAGCGGAACAGAGGGGAACACTGAAGCTTTCTTT
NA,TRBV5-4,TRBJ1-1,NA,CASSLDLRTTTANTEAFF,TGTGCCAGCAGCTTGGATTTGAGGACAACGACCGCGAACACTGAAGCTTTCTTT
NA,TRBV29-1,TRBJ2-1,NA,CSGGGAASYNEQFF,TGCAGCGGGGGGGGGGCGGCATCCTACAATGAGCAGTTCTTC
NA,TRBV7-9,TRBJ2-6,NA,CASRTLQRYGANVLTF,TGTGCCAGCAGGACGCTCCAGCGTTATGGGGCCAACGTCCTGACTTTC
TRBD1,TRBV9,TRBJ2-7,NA,CASSPTGTASYEQYF,TGTGCCAGCAGTCCCACCGGGACAGCAAGCTACGAGCAGTACTTC
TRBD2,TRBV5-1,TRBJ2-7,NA,CASSSGLHSYEQYF,TGCGCCAGCAGCTCGGGACTACACTCCTACGAGCAGTACTTC
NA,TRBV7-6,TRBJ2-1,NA,CASSFSSGGFGQFF,TGTGCCAGCAGCTTTAGTAGCGGAGGATTCGGGCAGTTCTTC
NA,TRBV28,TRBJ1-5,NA,CASSLSAGMSNQPQHF,TGTGCCAGCAGTTTATCGGCAGGGATGAGCAATCAGCCCCAGCATTTT
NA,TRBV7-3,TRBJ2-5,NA,CASSLRREETQYF,TGTGCCAGCAGCTTACGCAGGGAAGAGACCCAGTACTTC
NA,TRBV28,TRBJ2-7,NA,CASSLNALGVYEQYF,TGTGCCAGCAGTCTTAATGCCCTCGGGGTTTACGAGCAGTACTTC
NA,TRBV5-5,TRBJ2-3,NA,CASSSRTVDTSTDTQYF,TGTGCCAGCAGTTCGCGGACAGTCGACACTAGCACAGATACGCAGTATTTT
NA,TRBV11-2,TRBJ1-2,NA,CASSLGEGVLGYTF,TGTGCCAGCAGCTTAGGAGAGGGTGTTCTGGGCTACACCTTC
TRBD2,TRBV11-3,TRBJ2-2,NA,CASSKTGTRNTGELFF,TGTGCCAGCAGCAAGACCGGGACTAGGAACACCGGGGAGCTGTTTTTT
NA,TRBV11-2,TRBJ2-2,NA,CASSPRGIGSANTGELFF,TGTGCCAGCAGCCCAAGAGGGATAGGAAGCGCGAACACCGGGGAGCTGTTTTTT
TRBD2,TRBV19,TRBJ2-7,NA,CASRLAGSSYEQYF,TGTGCCAGTAGACTAGCGGGAAGCTCCTACGAGCAGTACTTC
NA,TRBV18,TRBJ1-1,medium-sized,CASSRYRSGGGMPEAFF,TGTGCCAGCTCTCGTTATCGAAGCGGAGGAGGGATGCCTGAAGCTTTCTTT
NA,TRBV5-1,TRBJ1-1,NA,CAMRYTEAFF,TGCGCCATGCGTTACACTGAAGCTTTCTTT
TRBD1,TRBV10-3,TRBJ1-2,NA,CAISPGQEDGYTF,TGTGCCATCAGTCCGGGACAGGAGGATGGCTACACCTTC
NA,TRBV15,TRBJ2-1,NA,CATSRDLGGIEQFF,TGTGCCACCAGCAGAGATCTTGGGGGCATTGAGCAGTTCTTC
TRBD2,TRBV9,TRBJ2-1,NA,CASSVLAGRGSNEQFF,TGTGCCAGCAGCGTACTAGCGGGTAGAGGATCCAATGAGCAGTTCTTC
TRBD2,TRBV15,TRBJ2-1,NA,CATSRTLSGGANEQFF,TGTGCCACCAGCAGGACCCTTAGCGGGGGGGCGAATGAGCAGTTCTTC
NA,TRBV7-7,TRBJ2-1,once,CASSLAVGSYNEQFF,TGTGCTAGCAGCTTAGCGGTCGGCTCCTACAATGAGCAGTTCTTC
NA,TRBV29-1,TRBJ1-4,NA,CSVEAGWEEGEKLFF,TGCAGCGTTGAAGCGGGGTGGGAGGAGGGTGAAAAACTGTTTTTT
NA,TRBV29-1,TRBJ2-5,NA,CSVGPEETQYF,TGCAGCGTGGGCCCTGAAGAGACCCAGTACTTC
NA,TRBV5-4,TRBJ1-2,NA,CASSPPPGFNYGYTF,TGTGCCAGCAGTCCCCCCCCGGGGTTTAACTATGGCTACACCTTC
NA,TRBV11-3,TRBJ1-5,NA,CASSPRWADACLTNQPQHF,TGTGCCAGCAGCCCCAGATGGGCAGACGCATGCCTAACAAATCAGCCCCAGCATTTT
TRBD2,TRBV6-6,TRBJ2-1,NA,CASSTGLAWEQFF,TGTGCCAGCAGTACTGGACTAGCTTGGGAGCAGTTCTTC
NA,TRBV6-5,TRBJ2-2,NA,CASSYETVGDTGELFF,TGTGCCAGCAGTTACGAAACAGTCGGGGACACCGGGGAGCTGTTTTTT
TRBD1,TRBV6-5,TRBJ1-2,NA,CASSYADRADGYTF,TGTGCCAGCAGTTACGCGGACAGGGCGGATGGCTACACCTTC
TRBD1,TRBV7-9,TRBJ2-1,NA,CASSLTGGENEQFF,TGTGCCAGCAGCTTGACAGGGGGAGAAAATGAGCAGTTCTTC
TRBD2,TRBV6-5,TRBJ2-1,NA,CATQLSGSSYNEQFF,TGTGCCACCCAATTGAGCGGGAGCTCCTACAATGAGCAGTTCTTC
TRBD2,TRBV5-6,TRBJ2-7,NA,CASSRGIAGGRVTEQYF,TGTGCCAGCAGCCGGGGGATCGCGGGGGGTAGAGTAACCGAGCAGTACTTC
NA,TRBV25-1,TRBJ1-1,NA,CASRVEGMNTEAFF,TGTGCCAGCAGGGTCGAGGGTATGAACACTGAAGCTTTCTTT
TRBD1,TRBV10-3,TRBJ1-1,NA,CAIRSTGGNTEAFF,TGTGCCATCAGGTCGACAGGGGGTAACACTGAAGCTTTCTTT
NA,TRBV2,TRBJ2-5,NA,CASLGLPQETQYF,TGTGCCAGCCTGGGACTGCCTCAAGAGACCCAGTACTTC
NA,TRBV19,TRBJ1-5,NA,CASKVAGQPQHF,TGTGCCAGTAAAGTTGCGGGGCAGCCCCAGCATTTT
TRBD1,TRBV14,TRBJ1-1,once,CASSRSTGYTEAFF,TGTGCCAGCAGCCGTTCGACAGGGTATACTGAAGCTTTCTTT
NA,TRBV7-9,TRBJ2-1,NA,CASSLWAGNEQFF,TGTGCCAGCAGCTTATGGGCTGGGAATGAGCAGTTCTTC
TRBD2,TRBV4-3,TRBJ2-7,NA,CASSQASGGTYEQYF,TGCGCCAGCAGCCAAGCCAGCGGGGGAACCTACGAGCAGTACTTC
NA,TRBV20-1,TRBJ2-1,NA,CSATRVNEQFF,TGCAGTGCAACCAGGGTTAATGAGCAGTTCTTC
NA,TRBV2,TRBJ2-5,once,CASSEARQTQYF,TGTGCCAGCAGTGAAGCGAGGCAGACCCAGTACTTC
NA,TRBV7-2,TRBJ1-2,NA,CASSLGATEEQGYTF,TGTGCCAGCAGCTTAGGAGCCACGGAAGAACAGGGCTACACCTTC
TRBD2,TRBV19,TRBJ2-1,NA,CASSNRLAGGLIYNEQFF,TGTGCCAGTAGTAATCGGCTAGCGGGGGGACTAATCTACAATGAGCAGTTCTTC
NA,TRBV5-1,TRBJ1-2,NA,CASSFADMVRYTF,TGCGCCAGCAGCTTCGCGGACATGGTGCGCTACACCTTC
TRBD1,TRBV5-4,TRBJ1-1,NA,CASSLGQQGVNTEAFF,TGTGCCAGCAGCTTGGGACAACAGGGGGTAAACACTGAAGCTTTCTTT
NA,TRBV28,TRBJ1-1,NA,CASSPVGGLRTEAFF,TGTGCCAGCAGCCCAGTCGGGGGTTTAAGAACTGAAGCTTTCTTT
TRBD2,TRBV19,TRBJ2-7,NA,CASSDLTSGGLIEQYF,TGTGCCAGTAGTGACCTAACTAGCGGGGGCCTTATCGAGCAGTACTTC
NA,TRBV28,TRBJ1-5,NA,CASSTAGLDQPQHF,TGTGCCAGCTCGACCGCAGGGTTGGATCAGCCCCAGCATTTT
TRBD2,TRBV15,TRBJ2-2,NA,CATSRGLVGTGELFF,TGTGCCACCAGCAGGGGACTAGTCGGCACCGGGGAGCTGTTTTTT
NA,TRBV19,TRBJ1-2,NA,CASSPTRFFGYGYTF,TGTGCCAGTAGTCCCACCAGGTTTTTCGGCTATGGCTACACCTTC
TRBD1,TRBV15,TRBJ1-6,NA,CATSRKGQARLNSPLHF,TGTGCCACCAGCAGGAAAGGACAGGCCCGCCTGAATTCACCCCTCCACTTT
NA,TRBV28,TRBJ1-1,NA,CASVRSMNTEAFF,TGTGCCAGCGTGAGGAGCATGAACACTGAAGCTTTCTTT